This T cell receptor (beta chain) was obtained from a study of blood T cell repertoires in COVID-19. Study as a whole: Material from acute and convalescent COVID-19 was sourced from the United States, Italy and Spain. Sources were T cells, B-cell-depleted T cells, or PBMCs; the material itself was cDNA or gDNA.

Original processing methods: Researchers report that nucleated cell counts were estimated from reference gene primer amplification. TCRdb's table, derived via immunoSEQ multiplex PCR, lists solely in-frame clones and lacks some. That table furnishes V, J and clone size, whereas the DNA furnished D and trimming. The data contain more than 200,000 clones, roughly 85% of them singletons. This CDR3 is 15 amino acids long. The V and J ends lost 4 bases and 5 bases, in that order; junction bases with no gene match: 6. Germline CDR1 SNHLY, CDR2 FYNNEI. This receptor was taken from a woman in her seventies with active or convalescent COVID-19. This rearrangement joins TRBV2 to TRBJ2-7, with 12 bases identical to TRBD1. Material: peripheral blood. This CDR3 is CASSAPGQGAHEQYF. CDR3 nucleotide sequence: TGTGCCAGCAGTGCACCGGGACAGGGGGCGCACGAGCAGTACTTC.